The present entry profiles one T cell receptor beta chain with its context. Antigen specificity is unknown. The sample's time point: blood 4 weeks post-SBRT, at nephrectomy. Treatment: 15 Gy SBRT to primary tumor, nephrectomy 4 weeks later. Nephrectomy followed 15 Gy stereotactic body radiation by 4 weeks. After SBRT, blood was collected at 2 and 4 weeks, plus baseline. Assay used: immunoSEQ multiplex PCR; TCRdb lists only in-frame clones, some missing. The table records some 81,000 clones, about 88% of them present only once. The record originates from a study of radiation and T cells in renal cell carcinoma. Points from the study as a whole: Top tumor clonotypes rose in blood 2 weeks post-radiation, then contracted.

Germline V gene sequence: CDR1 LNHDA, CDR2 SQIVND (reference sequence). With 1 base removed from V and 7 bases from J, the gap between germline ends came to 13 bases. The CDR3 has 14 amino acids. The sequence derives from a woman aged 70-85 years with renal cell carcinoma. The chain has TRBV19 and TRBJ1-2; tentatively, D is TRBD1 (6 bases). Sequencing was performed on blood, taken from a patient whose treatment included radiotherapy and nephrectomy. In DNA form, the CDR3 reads TGTGCCAGTAGTATAGCAGGGGTGAGCGGTGGCTACACCTTC. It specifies CASSIAGVSGGYTF.